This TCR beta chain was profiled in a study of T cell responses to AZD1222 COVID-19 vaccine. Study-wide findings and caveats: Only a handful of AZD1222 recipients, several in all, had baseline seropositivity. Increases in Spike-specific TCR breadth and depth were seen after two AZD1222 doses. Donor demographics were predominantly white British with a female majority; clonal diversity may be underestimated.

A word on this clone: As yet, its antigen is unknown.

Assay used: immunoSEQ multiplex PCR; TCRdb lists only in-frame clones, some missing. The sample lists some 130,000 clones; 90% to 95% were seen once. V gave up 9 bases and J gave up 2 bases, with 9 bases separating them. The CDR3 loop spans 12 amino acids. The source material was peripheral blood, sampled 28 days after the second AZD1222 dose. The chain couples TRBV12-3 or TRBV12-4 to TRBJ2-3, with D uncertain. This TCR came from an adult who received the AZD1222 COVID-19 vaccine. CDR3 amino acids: CASSPTTDTQYF. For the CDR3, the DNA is TGTGCCAGTTCCCCAACCACAGATACGCAGTATTTT.